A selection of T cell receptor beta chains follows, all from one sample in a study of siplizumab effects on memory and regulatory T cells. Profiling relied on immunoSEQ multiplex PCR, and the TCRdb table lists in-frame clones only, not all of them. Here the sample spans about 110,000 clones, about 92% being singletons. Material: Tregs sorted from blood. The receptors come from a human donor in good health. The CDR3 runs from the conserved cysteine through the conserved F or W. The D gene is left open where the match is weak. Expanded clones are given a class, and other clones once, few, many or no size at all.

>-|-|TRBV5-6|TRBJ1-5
CASANNQPQHF
TGTGCCAGCGCGAACAATCAGCCCCAGCATTTT
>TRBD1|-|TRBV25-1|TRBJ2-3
CASSELRQGGITDTQYF
TGTGCCAGCAGTGAATTACGACAGGGCGGAATAACAGATACGCAGTATTTT
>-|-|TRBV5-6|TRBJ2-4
CASSQTGSGQNIQYF
TGTGCCAGCAGCCAGACCGGATCGGGCCAAAACATTCAGTACTTC
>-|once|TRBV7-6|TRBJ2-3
CASSLARDSTDTQYF
TGTGCCAGCAGCTTAGCACGGGACTCTACAGATACGCAGTATTTT
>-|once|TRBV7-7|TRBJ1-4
CASSWASGEKLFF
TGTGCTAGCAGCTGGGCATCGGGTGAAAAACTGTTTTTT
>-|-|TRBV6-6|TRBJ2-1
CASSTEAWGRNNEQFF
TGTGCCAGCAGTACTGAAGCGTGGGGAAGGAACAATGAGCAGTTCTTC
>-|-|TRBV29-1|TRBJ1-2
CSVLDGETAGYTF
TGCAGCGTCCTTGACGGGGAGACGGCTGGCTACACCTTC
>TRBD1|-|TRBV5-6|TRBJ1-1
CASSLGTGVRSEAFF
TGTGCCAGCAGCTTGGGGACAGGGGTAAGGAGTGAAGCTTTCTTT
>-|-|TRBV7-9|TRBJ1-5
CASSLGGYQPQHF
TGTGCCAGCAGCTTAGGGGGTTATCAGCCCCAGCATTTT
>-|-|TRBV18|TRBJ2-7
CASSPVLGLLTFEQYF
TGTGCCAGCTCACCAGTCCTAGGATTATTAACTTTCGAGCAGTACTTC
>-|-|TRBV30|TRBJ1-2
CAWSSAMGSNYGYTF
TGTGCCTGGAGTTCCGCGATGGGGTCTAACTATGGCTACACCTTC
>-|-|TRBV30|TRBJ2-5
CAWKETQYF
TGTGCCTGGAAAGAGACCCAGTACTTC
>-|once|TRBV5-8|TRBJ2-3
CASSLRSDTQYF
TGTGCCAGCAGCTTGCGGTCAGATACGCAGTATTTT
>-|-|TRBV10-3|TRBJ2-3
CAISESLRVTDTQYF
TGTGCCATCAGTGAGTCTTTACGGGTCACAGATACGCAGTATTTT
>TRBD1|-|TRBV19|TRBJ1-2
CASSTPGQASYGYTF
TGTGCCAGTAGTACTCCGGGACAGGCCAGCTATGGCTACACCTTC
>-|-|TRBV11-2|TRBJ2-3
CASKTSTDTQYF
TGTGCCAGTAAAACTAGCACAGATACGCAGTATTTT
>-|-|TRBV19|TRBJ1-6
CASSISGNSPLHF
TGTGCCAGTAGTATTAGCGGTAATTCACCCCTCCACTTT
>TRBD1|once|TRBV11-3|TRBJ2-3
CASSSGQGAADTQYF
TGTGCCAGCAGCTCAGGACAGGGGGCGGCAGATACGCAGTATTTT
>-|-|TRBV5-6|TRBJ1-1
CASSLGSEAFF
TGTGCCAGCAGCTTGGGCTCTGAAGCTTTCTTT
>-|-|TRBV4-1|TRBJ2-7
CASSQAPSLEYEQYF
TGCGCCAGCAGCCAAGCCCCCTCACTAGAATACGAGCAGTACTTC
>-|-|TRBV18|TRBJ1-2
CASSPLGTPNYGYTF
TGTGCCAGCTCACCACTCGGGACTCCAAACTATGGCTACACCTTC
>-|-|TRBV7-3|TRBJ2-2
CASSLTVGGSNTGELFF
TGTGCCAGCAGCTTAACGGTTGGCGGCTCGAACACCGGGGAGCTGTTTTTT
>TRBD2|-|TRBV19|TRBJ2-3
CASSIASGPTDTQYF
TGTGCCAGTAGTATAGCTAGCGGCCCCACAGATACGCAGTATTTT
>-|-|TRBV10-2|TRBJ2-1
CASRDAGGGAYNEQFF
TGCGCCAGCAGAGACGCCGGAGGGGGTGCGTACAATGAGCAGTTCTTC
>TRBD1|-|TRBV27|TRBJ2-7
CASSSTGTGDEQYF
TGTGCCAGCAGTTCTACCGGGACAGGGGACGAGCAGTACTTC
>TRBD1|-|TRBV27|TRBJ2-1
CASTSNPLRGREQFF
TGTGCCAGCACCTCCAACCCTCTGAGGGGGCGCGAGCAGTTCTTC
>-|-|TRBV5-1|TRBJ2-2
CASSLQGPGELFF
TGCGCCAGCAGCTTACAGGGCCCCGGGGAGCTGTTTTTT
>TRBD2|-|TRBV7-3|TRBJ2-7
CASSDSGAAGSEQYF
TGTGCCAGCAGCGATAGCGGGGCTGCCGGGAGCGAGCAGTACTTC
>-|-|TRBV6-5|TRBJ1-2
CASRINDGLRYTF
TGTGCCAGCAGAATTAACGACGGGTTACGCTACACCTTC
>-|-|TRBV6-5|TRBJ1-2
CASRLGAVSGYTF
TGTGCCAGCAGGCTTGGGGCCGTTAGTGGCTACACCTTC
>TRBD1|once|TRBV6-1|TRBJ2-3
CASRSTGQQTQYF
TGTGCCAGCAGGAGTACGGGACAGCAGACGCAGTATTTT
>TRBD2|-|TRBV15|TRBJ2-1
CATSPLSESSGGYNEQFF
TGTGCCACCAGCCCCCTTTCAGAATCTAGCGGTGGATACAATGAGCAGTTCTTC
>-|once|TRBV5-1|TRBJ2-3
CASRELQAGRFGTDTQYF
TGCGCCAGCAGAGAACTTCAGGCAGGGCGATTCGGCACAGATACGCAGTATTTT
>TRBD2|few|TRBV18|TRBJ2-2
CASSPPSRAGDGELFF
TGTGCCAGCTCACCCCCCTCTCGAGCGGGGGACGGGGAGCTGTTTTTT
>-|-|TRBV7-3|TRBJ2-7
CASSSGPRNEQYF
TGTGCCAGCAGCTCGGGACCGCGCAACGAGCAGTACTTC
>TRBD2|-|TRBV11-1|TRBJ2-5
CASSLLWAGLAGVETQYF
TGTGCCAGCAGCTTACTTTGGGCCGGACTAGCGGGAGTAGAGACCCAGTACTTC
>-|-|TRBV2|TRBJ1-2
CASSEAPRGLYGYTF
TGTGCCAGCAGTGAAGCGCCTCGGGGGCTCTATGGCTACACCTTC
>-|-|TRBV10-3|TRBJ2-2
CAIGGPGTGELFF
TGTGCCATAGGAGGGCCAGGGACCGGGGAGCTGTTTTTT
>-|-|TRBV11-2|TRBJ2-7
CASSRDRNYEQYF
TGTGCCAGCAGCCGCGACAGAAACTACGAGCAGTACTTC
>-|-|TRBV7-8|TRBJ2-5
CASTLATAQETQYF
TGTGCCAGCACCCTCGCTACGGCCCAAGAGACCCAGTACTTC
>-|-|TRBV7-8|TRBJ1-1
CASSLAPGINTEAFF
TGTGCCAGCAGCTTAGCGCCTGGTATTAACACTGAAGCTTTCTTT
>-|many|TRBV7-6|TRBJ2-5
CASSSGETQYF
TGTGCCAGCAGCTCTGGAGAGACCCAGTACTTC
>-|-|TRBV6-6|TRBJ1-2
CASSAGYGYTF
TGTGCCAGCAGCGCAGGCTATGGCTACACCTTC
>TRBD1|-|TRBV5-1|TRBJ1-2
CASSLADRAYGYTF
TGCGCCAGCAGCTTGGCGGACAGGGCCTATGGCTACACCTTC
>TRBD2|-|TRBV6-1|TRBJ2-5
CASSESSGGQETQYF
TGTGCCAGCAGTGAATCTAGCGGGGGACAAGAGACCCAGTACTTC
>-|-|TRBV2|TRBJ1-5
CASSELTSNQPQHF
TGTGCCAGCAGTGAATTGACTAGCAATCAGCCCCAGCATTTT